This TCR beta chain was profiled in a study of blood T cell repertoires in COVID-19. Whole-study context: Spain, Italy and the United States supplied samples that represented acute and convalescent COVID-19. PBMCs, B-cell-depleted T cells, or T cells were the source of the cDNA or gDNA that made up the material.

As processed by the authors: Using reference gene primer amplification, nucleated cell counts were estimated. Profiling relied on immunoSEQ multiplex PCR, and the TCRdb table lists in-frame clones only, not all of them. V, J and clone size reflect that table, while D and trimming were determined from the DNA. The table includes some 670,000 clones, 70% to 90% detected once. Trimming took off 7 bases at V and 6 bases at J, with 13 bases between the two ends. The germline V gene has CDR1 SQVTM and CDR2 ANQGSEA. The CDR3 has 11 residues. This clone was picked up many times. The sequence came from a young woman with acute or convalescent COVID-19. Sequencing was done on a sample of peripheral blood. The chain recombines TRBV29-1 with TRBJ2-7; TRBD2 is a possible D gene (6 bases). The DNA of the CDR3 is TGCAGCGCCCAAACCGGGGGCGAGCAGTACTTC. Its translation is CSAQTGGEQYF.